This T cell receptor (beta chain) was observed in a study of identical twins. Study-wide findings and caveats: Modelling approaches yielded underestimates of out-of-frame TCR alpha sharing between monozygotic twins. Fewer insertions characterized abundant cord blood beta clonotypes, whereas memory repertoires showed none. Instead of following the same donors, the conclusions were based on cross-sectional statistical analysis.

The table lists this clonotype with many counts. Its specificity is unknown. J lost 3 bases, V lost 1 base, and 12 bases had no gene match. Germline-derived CDR1 and CDR2 are DFQATT and SNEGSKA (reference sequence). This CDR3 comprises 16 residues. Addition of a universal primer site occurred through template switching, and cDNA carried unique molecular identifiers. Via MiXCR, TCRdb re-called the 5' RACE reads, giving one row per CDR3 protein. The data show some 240,000 distinct CDR3 sequences, roughly 10% seen once. The chain employs TRBV20-1 and TRBJ2-7, with 7 bases identical to TRBD1. The sequence was collected from a man between 45 and 60 years old in good health. Specimen: memory T cells sorted from blood. CDR3 DNA: TGCAGTGCTAGAGGAGGTAAAAGGGGGCGGCTCTACGAGCAGTACTTC. It specifies CSARGGKRGRLYEQYF.